This TCR beta chain was observed in a study of patients and donors after allogeneic stem cell transplantation. A single record per CDR3 protein comes from TCRdb applying MiXCR to the RT-PCR reads. This table holds about a million distinct CDR3 sequences, 15% to 20% found once. V was pared by 0 bases and J by 6 bases, with 5 bases of the junction left unmatched. Looked up from germline, CDR1 is DFQATT and CDR2 is SNEGSKA (reference sequence). CDR3 length: 15 amino acids. The chain couples TRBV20-1 to TRBJ1-5; TRBD1 agrees at 10 bases. The sequence derives from a human donor who was either an allogeneic HSCT recipient or a stem cell or donor lymphocyte infusion donor (not recorded which). It is not recorded whose cells these are; they may come from a transplant donor. Source material: blood, either unsorted or a sorted T cell fraction (not recorded which). The CDR3 region is CSARDGTGVSQPQHF. The CDR3 nucleotides read TGCAGTGCTAGAGATGGGACAGGGGTGAGTCAGCCCCAGCATTTT.